The 14 T cell receptor beta chains below were found in one sample sequenced in a study of blood T cell repertoires in COVID-19. Repertoires were generated with immunoSEQ multiplex PCR, while TCRdb's copy carries only in-frame clones and drops some. The sample contains about 280,000 clones, around 90% of which appear only once. The sequenced sample consisted of peripheral blood. The receptors derive from a woman in her 40s who had recovered from COVID-19.

V and J are TRBV28 and TRBJ1-2; perhaps TRBD1 as D (5 bases). The V end was cut by 4 bases, the J end by 8 bases, with 20 bases between. CDR3 length: 15 amino acids. CDR1 and CDR2 (germline): MDHEN, SYDVKM. The chain's CDR3 is CASSSDRGYYEGYTF. Here the CDR3 DNA reads TGTGCCAGCAGTTCCGACAGAGGCTACTATGAAGGCTACACCTTC.

This clone was observed a single time. The J gene is TRBJ2-5, the V gene TRBV10-3, with 12 bases aligning to TRBD2. The CDR3 spans 15 residues. V lost 2 bases to trimming and J lost 5 bases; unmatched junction nucleotides: 3. Germline assignment: CDR1 ENHRY and CDR2 SYGVKD. As DNA, the CDR3 is TGTGCCATCAGTGAGCGGCTAGCGGGAGGGGAGACCCAGTACTTC. It is translated as CAISERLAGGETQYF.

This chain links TRBV21-1 with TRBJ2-1; the table's D call, TRBD1, has no DNA check behind it. TRBV21-1 is marked as a pseudogene. CDR3 length: 15 residues. In nucleotides, the CDR3 is TGTGCCAGCAGACACAGGGGGCGGGCCGACAATGAGCAGTTCTTC. This gives the protein CASRHRGRADNEQFF.

J is TRBJ2-7 and V is TRBV5-6, with 7 nucleotides matching TRBD1. After removal of 6 bases from V and 3 bases from J, the junction contained 9 bases not matched to a gene. Germline CDR1 and CDR2: SGHDT and YYEEEE. The CDR3 extends over 14 amino acids. The CDR3 DNA is TGTGCCAGCACCCGCGCCCGGGACAGCTACGAGCAGTACTTC. It encodes CASTRARDSYEQYF.

The chain has TRBV5-1 and TRBJ2-3; 7 positions match TRBD2. CDR3 length: 14 amino acids. Trimming at V came to 2 bases and at J to 6 bases, leaving 6 bases not matched to a gene. Germline V gene sequence: CDR1 SGHRS, CDR2 YFSETQ. CDR3 DNA: TGCGCCAGCAGCTTCGCGGGAGAGGCGGATACGCAGTATTTT. Translated: CASSFAGEADTQYF.

The chain joins TRBV4-2 to TRBJ2-7, with D possibly TRBD2 on 6 matching bases. V dropped 0 bases and J dropped 0 bases, with 15 bases sitting between them. In germline, CDR1 is LGHNA, CDR2 YNFKEQ. There are 17 residues in the CDR3. CDR3 loop: CASSQDRILGGSYEQYF. CDR3 DNA: TGTGCCAGCAGCCAAGATCGGATCCTCGGGGGCTCCTACGAGCAGTACTTC.

This rearrangement joins TRBV14 to TRBJ2-4, with a tentative D call TRBD1 (6 bases). V lost 1 base and J lost 7, with 11 bases in between. Germline CDR1 SGHDN, CDR2 FVKESK. This CDR3 has 14 residues. The CDR3: CASSQGQGINIQYF. The CDR3 bases are TGTGCCAGCAGCCAAGGGCAGGGGATCAACATTCAGTACTTC.

This clone occurred once. The rearrangement links TRBV18 to TRBJ2-3; possible D gene TRBD1, 5 bases. This CDR3 is built from 14 residues. Germline values: CDR1 KGHSH, CDR2 LQKENI. Trimming took off 7 bases at V and 3 bases at J, with 14 bases between the two ends. The CDR3 here is CASCLAGLTDTQYF. The DNA for the CDR3 is TGTGCCAGCTGTCTGGCAGGGCTGACAGATACGCAGTATTTT.

V is TRBV10-1 and J is TRBJ2-3; TRBD2 matches at 10 bases. Germline lookup yields CDR1 WNHNN and CDR2 SYGVQD (reference sequence). CDR3 length: 16 amino acids. V lost 2 bases to trimming and J lost 0 bases; unmatched junction nucleotides: 2. The CDR3 reads CASSEVSGRSTDTQYF. CDR3 coding DNA: TGCGCCAGCAGTGAGGTTAGCGGGAGGAGCACAGATACGCAGTATTTT.

The V call is TRBV5-1, the J call TRBJ1-4; D gene unclear. Per germline, CDR1 SGHRS and CDR2 YFSETQ. The CDR3 has 14 amino acids. V lost 1 base to trimming and J lost 5 bases, with 9 bases between them. In DNA form, the CDR3 reads TGCGCCAGCAGCTTGAGCGCGAGCAATGAAAAACTGTTTTTT. It yields the protein CASSLSASNEKLFF.

This sequence joins TRBV27 and TRBJ2-3; 7 bases map to TRBD2. This CDR3 comprises 16 residues. The ends lost 7 bases at V and 6 bases at J; junction bases unmatched: 16. CDR1 and CDR2 from the germline V gene are MNHEY and SMNVEV (reference sequence). The CDR3 sequence: CASTGGTGLVTDTQYF. The CDR3 DNA follows: TGTGCCAGCACCGGAGGGACTGGACTAGTTACTGATACGCAGTATTTT.

The gene calls are TRBV4-1 and TRBJ2-1, with 7 bases lining up with TRBD2. The CDR3 has 15 residues. J lost 10 bases, V lost 4 bases, and 13 bases had no gene match. CDR1 MGHRA and CDR2 YSYEKL come from the germline V gene. The CDR3 sequence: CASSPTPTAGREQFF. The CDR3 coding sequence is TGCGCCAGCAGCCCCACCCCCACAGCGGGGAGAGAGCAGTTCTTC.

The genes are TRBV10-3 and TRBJ1-2; 7 bases are a match to TRBD1. The trim removed 7 bases at V and 6 bases at J, leaving 5 bases unmatched. Germline V gene data show CDR1 as ENHRY and CDR2 as SYGVKD. CDR3 length equals 12 residues. In DNA form, the CDR3 reads TGTGCCATCAATCCGACAGGGAATGGCTACACCTTC. Amino acid sequence: CAINPTGNGYTF.

This sequence joins TRBV5-5 and TRBJ2-5; 8 nucleotides align to TRBD1. Trimming took 0 bases from V and 5 from J; bases not matched to a gene: 12. This CDR3 contains 17 residues. Germline V gene lookup returns CDR1 SGHKS and CDR2 YYEKEE (reference sequence). CDR3: CASSLEVQGAFAETQYF. The CDR3 nucleotides read TGTGCCAGCAGCTTGGAGGTGCAGGGGGCTTTTGCGGAGACCCAGTACTTC.